The present TCR beta chain was sequenced within a study of early T cells in non-severe SARS-CoV-2 infection. In the study overall: Investigators sequenced bulk RNA drawn from unsorted whole blood, and chains remained unpaired.

cDNA molecules, individually, were tagged with unique molecular identifiers. TCRdb re-analysed the 5' RACE reads in MiXCR, keeping a single row per CDR3 protein. Of approximately 50,000 distinct CDR3 sequences in the sample, 12% were seen once. This clonotype was observed many times. The CDR3 contains 13 residues. The ends lost 5 bases at V and 4 bases at J; junction bases unmatched: 5. The V gene's germline CDR1 is PRHDT and CDR2 FYEKMQ (reference sequence). Material: whole blood, obtained at baseline. The rearrangement joins TRBV13 to TRBJ2-7; 7 nucleotides agree with TRBD1. This receptor was identified in an adult who was a healthcare worker with PCR-confirmed SARS-CoV-2 infection or an uninfected control (not recorded which). CDR3 region: CASSENRGYEQYF. CDR3 coding DNA: TGTGCCAGCAGCGAAAACAGGGGATACGAGCAGTACTTC.